Listed below are T cell receptor beta chains from one sample, sequenced in a study of shared clonotypes between healthy human individuals. Here immunoSEQ multiplex PCR was the method, and the copy in TCRdb shows in-frame clones only, minus some. This table holds roughly 2.6 million clones, around nine tenths found once. Sequencing was carried out using naive CD4+ T cells sorted from blood. The receptors here all came from a man aged 18 to 30 in good health. CDR3s include the opening cysteine and the closing phenylalanine or tryptophan. D genes are given only for firm matches. Part of the rows lack a size; the others show once, few, many or a class for expanded clones.

J gene,D gene,clone size,V gene,CDR3 protein,CDR3 DNA
TRBJ1-4,NA,few,TRBV10-3,CAISESRYEKLFF,TGTGCCATCAGTGAGTCTAGGTATGAAAAACTGTTTTTT
TRBJ1-2,TRBD1,NA,TRBV28,CASNDRAYGYTF,TGTGCCAGCAACGACAGGGCCTATGGCTACACCTTC
TRBJ1-1,TRBD1,NA,TRBV6-6,CASRRKGQDSSEAFF,TGTGCCAGCAGGCGAAAGGGACAGGATTCTTCTGAAGCTTTCTTT
TRBJ1-4,NA,NA,TRBV21-1,CACNLKTGISTNEKLFF,TGTGCCTGCAACCTAAAGACAGGGATTTCGACTAATGAAAAACTGTTTTTT
TRBJ2-5,NA,NA,TRBV7-8,CASSHSGETQYF,TGTGCCAGCAGCCACAGCGGGGAGACCCAGTACTTC
TRBJ2-7,TRBD2,NA,TRBV28,CASSPYARGGLDEQYF,TGTGCCAGCAGTCCCTACGCGCGGGGGGGTTTAGACGAGCAGTACTTC
TRBJ1-5,NA,few,TRBV6-6,CASSSSDQPQHF,NA
TRBJ2-5,TRBD1,NA,TRBV11-2,CASSSDRGPKETQYF,TGTGCCAGCAGCTCGGACAGGGGGCCCAAAGAGACCCAGTACTTC
TRBJ2-7,TRBD1,NA,TRBV2,CASSKTGGYEQYF,TGTGCCAGCAGTAAGACAGGGGGTTACGAGCAGTACTTC
TRBJ1-6,NA,NA,TRBV4-2,CASSQESAGLPLHF,TGTGCCAGCAGCCAAGAGAGTGCCGGGCTACCCCTCCACTTT